What follows describes a single T cell receptor beta chain. Germline lookup yields CDR1 MRHNA and CDR2 SNTAGT. V lost 7 bases and J lost 4, with 10 bases in between. The length of the CDR3 is 13 residues. This entry is derived from a study of technical replicates of blood from four donors. The data were produced by immunoSEQ multiplex PCR, yet TCRdb's version contains in-frame clones alone and is incomplete. The data hold more than 70,000 clones, with around 90% observed a single time. The rearrangement links TRBV6-4 to TRBJ1-4; D possibly corresponds to TRBD1 (5 bases). Sequencing input: T cells isolated from PBMCs. The clonotype comes from a human donor in good health. This CDR3 reads CASTTDNNEKLFF. In nucleotides, the CDR3 is TGTGCCAGCACGACAGACAATAATGAAAAACTGTTTTTT.